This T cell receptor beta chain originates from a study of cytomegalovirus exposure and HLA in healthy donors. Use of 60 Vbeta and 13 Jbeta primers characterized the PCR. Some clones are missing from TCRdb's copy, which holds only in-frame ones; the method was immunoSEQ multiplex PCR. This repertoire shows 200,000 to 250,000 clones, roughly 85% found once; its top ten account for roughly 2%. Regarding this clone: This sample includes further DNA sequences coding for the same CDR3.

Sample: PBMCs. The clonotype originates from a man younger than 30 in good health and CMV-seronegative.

CDR3: CSVEDLHGGAVDYGYTF. In nucleotides, the CDR3 is TGCAGCGTTGAAGATCTTCATGGGGGGGCCGTGGACTATGGCTACACCTTC. This chain links TRBV29-1 with TRBJ1-2, with a tentative D call TRBD1 (6 bases). Germline assignment: CDR1 SQVTM and CDR2 ANQGSEA. This CDR3 is 17 amino acids long. Trimming took 0 bases from V and 3 from J, leaving 20 bases between them.